This T cell receptor (beta chain) was recovered during a study of OX40 agonist ivuxolimab in advanced cancers. The CDR3 contains 14 residues. Germline CDR1 LNHDA, CDR2 SQIVND (reference sequence). V dropped 8 bases and J dropped 6; count of bases not matched to a gene: 7. Measured with immunoSEQ multiplex PCR; TCRdb has only the in-frame clones, and not every one. This table holds around 58,000 clones, about 89% found once. The chain links TRBV19 to TRBJ2-1, with 10 bases aligning to TRBD1. The sample here was CD4+ or CD8+ T cells sorted from blood, taken in a trial of the OX40 agonist ivuxolimab. The TCR comes from an adult with an advanced solid tumor such as melanoma, head and neck, liver or kidney cancer. This CDR3 reads CASGSGTGVNEQFF. The CDR3 DNA is TGTGCCAGTGGGAGCGGGACAGGGGTCAATGAGCAGTTCTTC.